This is a list of T cell receptor beta chains from one sample in a study of shared clonotypes between healthy human individuals. Clones were read by immunoSEQ multiplex PCR, and TCRdb kept only the in-frame ones, dropping some. Among 800,000 to 950,000 clones, approximately 96% were seen once, and the ten largest hold about 0.21%. The sequenced sample was naive CD8+ T cells sorted from blood. The source is a man under 40 in good health. Both conserved end residues are part of each CDR3. Fields, in order: clone size, V gene, D gene, J gene, CDR3 DNA, CDR3 protein. A D gene is named only where the DNA matches it firmly. Size is omitted from some rows. Given values are once, few, many or a class for expanded clones.

NA	TRBV7-9	NA	TRBJ2-3	TGTGCCAGCAGCGATTACTTAGATACGCAGTATTTT	CASSDYLDTQYF
NA	TRBV7-2	NA	TRBJ1-4	TGTGCCAGCAGCCGGGGCCGGGGGGATGAAAAACTGTTTTTT	CASSRGRGDEKLFF
NA	TRBV7-9	NA	TRBJ2-2	TGTGCCAGCAGCCCCGGGACAACAAGCACCGGGGAGCTGTTTTTT	CASSPGTTSTGELFF
NA	TRBV7-9	NA	TRBJ1-2	TGTGCCAGCAGCTTAAGCCGAGGGGTACCTAACTATGGCTACACCTTC	CASSLSRGVPNYGYTF
NA	TRBV7-9	NA	TRBJ2-3	TGTGCCAGCAGCTATGGGGGAACAGATACGCAGTATTTT	CASSYGGTDTQYF
NA	TRBV11-2	NA	TRBJ2-7	TGTGCCAGCAGCTTCCCCGGGGACACAATCTACGAGCAGTACTTC	CASSFPGDTIYEQYF
NA	TRBV7-9	NA	TRBJ2-2	TGTGCCAGCAGCTTCGGTAGACTACTCACCGGGGAGCTGTTTTTT	CASSFGRLLTGELFF
NA	TRBV28	TRBD1	TRBJ2-1	TGTGCCAGCAGTTTAATGGGGACAGAGTACAATGAGCAGTTCTTC	CASSLMGTEYNEQFF
NA	TRBV2	TRBD2	TRBJ2-3	TGTGCCAGCAGTTGGGAAAAAACTAGCGGGAGGCAGACAGATACGCAGTATTTT	CASSWEKTSGRQTDTQYF
NA	TRBV7-9	NA	TRBJ2-1	TGTGCCAGCAGCTACAATGAGCAGTTCTTC	CASSYNEQFF
once	TRBV27	NA	TRBJ2-7	TGTGCCAGCAGTTTTTTGGCAACCTACGAGCAGTACTTC	CASSFLATYEQYF
NA	TRBV27	NA	TRBJ2-3	TGTGCCAGCAGTGTGCTAGTGGGTTCAGAAGATACGCAGTATTTT	CASSVLVGSEDTQYF
NA	TRBV5-5	TRBD1	TRBJ1-5	TGTGCCAGCAGCTTGGAGACAGGGTTTGTGGATCAGCCCCAGCATTTT	CASSLETGFVDQPQHF
NA	TRBV9	NA	TRBJ2-7	TGTGCCAGCAGCGTAGAACCCGCTAGCTCCTACGAGCAGTACTTC	CASSVEPASSYEQYF
NA	TRBV4-1	TRBD1	TRBJ1-4	TGCGCCAGCAGCCCAATAATCCGGACAGGGTATAATGAAAAACTGTTTTTT	CASSPIIRTGYNEKLFF
NA	TRBV11-2	NA	TRBJ2-5	TGTGCCAGCAGCTTCTCGATAGAGGAGACCCAGTACTTC	CASSFSIEETQYF
NA	TRBV29-1	NA	TRBJ2-1	TGCAGCGTTCTGGTTTTGGATGAGCAGTTCTTC	CSVLVLDEQFF
NA	TRBV13	NA	TRBJ1-4	TGTGCCAGCAGCTCTTCCCGGGGAGGGTGGGATGAAAAACTGTTTTTT	CASSSSRGGWDEKLFF
NA	TRBV28	TRBD2	TRBJ2-7	TGTGCCAGCAGTGCGGCGGGCGGGAGCCACGAGCAGTACTTC	CASSAAGGSHEQYF
NA	TRBV7-6	NA	TRBJ2-3	TGTGCCAGCAGCCCTAGCATACAATCAGGGTTGGGATGGGATACGCAGTATTTT	CASSPSIQSGLGWDTQYF
NA	TRBV7-3	NA	TRBJ1-1	TGTGCCAGCAGCTCCGGGGGCACTGAAGCTTTCTTT	CASSSGGTEAFF
NA	TRBV7-8	TRBD1	TRBJ2-3	TGTGCCAGCAGCAACTCCGGACAGGCTTTTACAGATACGCAGTATTTT	CASSNSGQAFTDTQYF
NA	TRBV7-8	NA	TRBJ2-5	TGTGCCAGCAGCTTTACGGCTAGCAGCCCGGAGACCCAGTACTTC	CASSFTASSPETQYF
NA	TRBV10-2	NA	TRBJ1-5	TGCGCCAGCAAGGAGGGTAGCGGGCAGCCCCAGCATTTT	CASKEGSGQPQHF
NA	TRBV7-8	NA	TRBJ2-3	TGTGCCAGCAGCTTAGGGGGGAACACAGATACGCAGTATTTT	CASSLGGNTDTQYF
NA	TRBV4-3	TRBD1	TRBJ1-4	TGCGCCAGCAGCCAAGACCCAGGGGGGGATGAAAAACTGTTTTTT	CASSQDPGGDEKLFF
NA	TRBV4-3	TRBD1	TRBJ2-6	TGCGCCAGCAGCCAAGACTTACCATATGACAGGGCTGGGGCCAACGTCCTGACTTTC	CASSQDLPYDRAGANVLTF
NA	TRBV5-8	NA	TRBJ1-1	TGTGCCAGCAGCTTGGACGGGGACACTGAAGCTTTCTTT	CASSLDGDTEAFF
NA	TRBV29-1	NA	TRBJ2-1	TGCAGCGTTGACGGTCACCGGGCGGGGCTTTCGGACAATGAGCAGTTCTTC	CSVDGHRAGLSDNEQFF
NA	TRBV27	TRBD2	TRBJ2-1	TGTGCCAGCAGTGATTCGGGAGGCCTTGAGCAGTTCTTC	CASSDSGGLEQFF
NA	TRBV7-9	NA	TRBJ2-7	TGTGCCAGCAGCTTCCTTAGCGACGGGGACTCCTACGAGCAGTACTTC	CASSFLSDGDSYEQYF
once	TRBV19	NA	TRBJ1-5	TGTGCCAGTACCATAGGGGGGGCGGGCAATCAGCCCCAGCATTTT	CASTIGGAGNQPQHF
NA	TRBV18	NA	TRBJ2-7	TGTGCCAGCTCAGCGGCGAGCTCCTACGAGCAGTACTTC	CASSAASSYEQYF
NA	TRBV28	NA	TRBJ2-7	TGTGCCAGCAGAGACAGCCGGGACATACCGAGCTCCTACGAGCAGTACTTC	CASRDSRDIPSSYEQYF
NA	TRBV6-4	NA	TRBJ2-1	TGTGCCAGCAGCGAGGAACCGTCGAATGAGCAGTTCTTC	CASSEEPSNEQFF
NA	TRBV27	TRBD2	TRBJ2-5	TGTGCCAGCAGTTTAGTTAGCGGGAGGGCGGAGACCCAGTACTTC	CASSLVSGRAETQYF
once	TRBV9	NA	TRBJ1-5	TGTGCCAGCAGCCTGAGTTATAGCAATCAGCCCCAGCATTTT	CASSLSYSNQPQHF
NA	TRBV11-3	NA	TRBJ2-1	TGTGCCAGCAGGATGGGGGGTTCCAAAGAGCAGTTCTTC	CASRMGGSKEQFF
NA	TRBV4-3	NA	TRBJ2-1	TGCGCCAGCAGCCAAGATCTGCAGGGCCCGTGGGGTGAGCAGTTCTTC	CASSQDLQGPWGEQFF
NA	TRBV27	TRBD2	TRBJ2-7	TGTGCCAGCAGTTTAACTAGCGGGAGTTACGAGCAGTACTTC	CASSLTSGSYEQYF
NA	TRBV29-1	TRBD2	TRBJ2-1	TGCAGCGTTGAATTGCTAGCGGAGGCTGAGCAGTTCTTC	CSVELLAEAEQFF
NA	TRBV5-1	NA	TRBJ2-7	TGCGCCAGCAGCTTGGGGGAAGCGCCTATCTACGAGCAGTACTTC	CASSLGEAPIYEQYF
NA	TRBV7-8	TRBD2	TRBJ2-2	TGTGCCAGCAGCTTAGCGGGAGGGGCCACCGGGGAGCTGTTTTTT	CASSLAGGATGELFF
NA	TRBV11-2	NA	TRBJ2-7	TGTGCCAGCAGCTTAGAGGGACCATCCCCCTACGAGCAGTACTTC	CASSLEGPSPYEQYF
NA	TRBV6-5	NA	TRBJ2-6	TGTGCCGGAGGAGCTGGGGCCAACGTCCTGACTTTC	CAGGAGANVLTF
NA	TRBV27	TRBD1	TRBJ2-2	TGTGCCACCGAGGACAGGATCGACGGGGAGCTGTTTTTT	CATEDRIDGELFF
NA	TRBV10-3	NA	TRBJ2-2	TGTGCCATCAGCCCCGCGGGGTCGAACACCGGGGAGCTGTTTTTT	CAISPAGSNTGELFF
once	TRBV11-2	NA	TRBJ2-4	TGTGCCAGCAGCTTAGGCCCCTACGACAAAGCCAAAAACATTCAGTACTTC	CASSLGPYDKAKNIQYF
NA	TRBV7-7	NA	TRBJ2-2	TGTGCCAGCAGCCTAGACGGGGACAGACTAGGCAGCACCGGGGAGCTGTTTTTT	CASSLDGDRLGSTGELFF
NA	TRBV27	NA	TRBJ2-7	TGTGCCAGCAGTTCTATCTACGAGCAGTACTTC	CASSSIYEQYF
NA	TRBV11-2	NA	TRBJ1-4	TGTGCCAGCAGCTTAGAACTAAGTTCACGGGAAAAACTGTTTTTT	CASSLELSSREKLFF
NA	TRBV9	TRBD2	TRBJ2-3	TGTGCCAGCAGCGCGGGACTAGCGGGAGAGTCAGATACGCAGTATTTT	CASSAGLAGESDTQYF
NA	TRBV6-5	NA	TRBJ2-2	TGTGCCAGCCCAGAGGGGAACACCGGGGAGCTGTTTTTT	CASPEGNTGELFF
NA	TRBV27	NA	TRBJ2-1	TGTGCCAGCAGTTCAAGACTTGGTACCTACAATGAGCAGTTCTTC	CASSSRLGTYNEQFF
NA	TRBV7-9	NA	TRBJ2-7	TGTGCCAGCAGCTCGCCCAACACCTACGAGCAGTACTTC	CASSSPNTYEQYF
NA	TRBV29-1	NA	TRBJ1-2	TGCAGCTTCCGGTCTCAGGGATTGGGCGGTGGCTACACCTTC	CSFRSQGLGGGYTF
NA	TRBV27	NA	TRBJ2-7	TGTGCCAGCGGTGAGACAGCCCAGCAGTACTTC	CASGETAQQYF
NA	TRBV7-9	TRBD1	TRBJ2-1	TGTGCCAGCAGCCCCCGTAGGACAGGGGTCGACAATGAGCAGTTCTTC	CASSPRRTGVDNEQFF
NA	TRBV19	TRBD1	TRBJ2-7	TGTGCCAGTAGTATAGAACCACTCCAGGGGGCAAGCTCCTACGAGCAGTACTTC	CASSIEPLQGASSYEQYF